This T cell receptor beta chain was identified in a study of blood T cell repertoires in COVID-19. For the study at large: COVID-19 samples from acute and convalescent phases originated in the United States, Italy and Spain.

The count of this clone is one. Clones were sequenced by immunoSEQ multiplex PCR, and TCRdb holds only the in-frame ones, with some missing. The sample yields around 200,000 clones, 85% to 90% seen once. Germline V gene sequence: CDR1 MGHRA, CDR2 YSYEKL. The CDR3 length is 12 residues. With 2 bases removed from V and 6 bases from J, the gap between germline ends came to 6 bases. The specimen sequenced was peripheral blood. The chain links TRBV4-1 to TRBJ2-3, with D hard to call. This TCR came from a man aged 35 to 55 with active or convalescent COVID-19. CDR3 sequence: CASSQIADTQYF. The CDR3 DNA follows: TGCGCCAGCAGCCAAATCGCGGATACGCAGTATTTT.